The rows below give T cell receptor beta chains drawn from one sample of a study of control samples from healthy donors and cancer patients. Here immunoSEQ multiplex PCR was the method, and the copy in TCRdb shows in-frame clones only, minus some. This table holds fewer than 100,000 clones, more than 75% found once. Sequenced input: blood. These receptors were obtained from a woman in her sixties in good health. CDR3s include the opening cysteine and the closing phenylalanine or tryptophan. D genes are given only for firm matches. Rows give clone size only sometimes, using once, few, many, or a class for an expanded clone.

clone_size d_call j_call v_call cdr3_nt cdr3_aa
. . TRBJ1-1 TRBV18 TGTGCCAGCTCGCCCGTCGAGGGGTCGAACACTGAAGCTTTCTTT CASSPVEGSNTEAFF
. . TRBJ2-7 TRBV10-2 TGCGCCAGCAGTGAGTCGAGCCTGGGGGAGCAGTACTTC CASSESSLGEQYF
. . TRBJ2-5 TRBV6-6 TGTGCCAGCAGCCGAGACAGGTCAAAGACCCAGTACTTC CASSRDRSKTQYF
. . TRBJ2-2 TRBV5-4 TGTGCCAGCACCATAGGACTTTTCGGGGAGCTGTTTTTT CASTIGLFGELFF
. . TRBJ1-4 TRBV5-6 TGTGCCAGCAGCTTGGCCAGGTCGAACGAAAAACTGTTTTTT CASSLARSNEKLFF
. . TRBJ1-6 TRBV28 TGTGCCAGCAGTCTTCTGAACCCGAATTCACCCCTCCACTTT CASSLLNPNSPLHF
. TRBD1 TRBJ2-7 TRBV7-2 TGTGCCAGCAGCTCTTGGACAGGCAGCTCCTACGAGCAGTACTTC CASSSWTGSSYEQYF
once . TRBJ2-7 TRBV29-1 TGCAGCGTTCGCGTTCCTCCCGGGACGCCCCGCTCCTACGAGCAGTACTTC CSVRVPPGTPRSYEQYF
. . TRBJ2-7 TRBV6-2/TRBV6-3 TGTGCCAGCAGTTACTCTTTGCAGGGGAGCCACGAGCAGTACTTC CASSYSLQGSHEQYF
. . TRBJ1-6 TRBV27 TGTGCCAGCAGTTTCGGGCGGGACACCTATAATTCACCCCTCCACTTT CASSFGRDTYNSPLHF
once . TRBJ1-3 TRBV11-3 TGTGCCAGATCTCAGGTCTCTGGAAACACCATATATTTT CARSQVSGNTIYF
. . TRBJ2-2 TRBV29-1 TGCAGCGTCATCACCCCCGGGGGAAGTCCGAACACCGGGGAGCTGTTTTTT CSVITPGGSPNTGELFF
. TRBD2 TRBJ2-5 TRBV28 TGTGCCAGCAGTCGATCGGGACGAATGACTAGCGGGTACCAAGAGACCCAGTACTTC CASSRSGRMTSGYQETQYF
. . TRBJ1-1 TRBV6-2/TRBV6-3 TGTGCCAGCACCCCCCGGGGGGCTTGGACTGAAGCTTTCTTT CASTPRGAWTEAFF
. TRBD2 TRBJ2-1 TRBV12-3/TRBV12-4 TGTGCCAGCGGATTAAGCGGGAATAATGAGCAGTTCTTC CASGLSGNNEQFF
few . TRBJ2-1 TRBV3-1/TRBV3-2 TGTGCCAGCAGCCAAGAATCTTTCGGAGTGACGGGCGATGAGCAGTTCTTC CASSQESFGVTGDEQFF
. . TRBJ2-1 TRBV5-1 TGCGCCAGCAGCTTGGACGGTACAGTGCAGTTCTTC CASSLDGTVQFF
. . TRBJ1-1 TRBV2 TGTGCCAGCGGGGTCGGTTGGAACACTGAAGCTTTCTTT CASGVGWNTEAFF
once . TRBJ1-4 TRBV14 TGTGCCAGCAGCCAAGTTTCGTTACAGGGTGGTGAAAAACTGTTTTTT CASSQVSLQGGEKLFF
. . TRBJ2-5 TRBV20-1 TGCAGTGCTAGTCTAGTGTCGGGGAAGACCCAGTACTTC CSASLVSGKTQYF
. TRBD2 TRBJ2-7 TRBV2 TGTGCCAGCAAGGATCCAGCGGGAGCTTCCTACGAGCAGTACTTC CASKDPAGASYEQYF
. . TRBJ1-1 TRBV7-9 TGTGCCAGCAAAATCAGATTCGGGGACGGCGAAGCTTTCTTT CASKIRFGDGEAFF
. . TRBJ1-1 TRBV10-1 TGCGCCAGCAGTGAGAAAAGGAACACTGAAGCTTTCTTT CASSEKRNTEAFF
. . TRBJ2-2 TRBV13 TGTGCCAGCAGCGCGCGAGCAACCGGGGAGCTGTTTTTT CASSARATGELFF
few . TRBJ1-2 TRBV2 TGTGCCAGCAGTGAGAGCAAGGGGGCTAACTATGGCTACACCTTC CASSESKGANYGYTF
. TRBD1 TRBJ1-2 TRBV28 TGTGCCAGCACCACAGGACAGGGCGGTGGCTACACCTTC CASTTGQGGGYTF
. TRBD1 TRBJ1-2 TRBV5-1 TGCGCCAGCAGCCACGGGACAGGGTCTAACTATGGCTACACCTTC CASSHGTGSNYGYTF
once . TRBJ1-6 TRBV3-1/TRBV3-2 TGTGCCAGCAGCCACAGGGGTGGCAATTCACCCCTCCACTTT CASSHRGGNSPLHF
. TRBD2 TRBJ2-1 TRBV19 TGTGCCAGTAGTATCTGGCTAGCGGGGAACAATGAGCAGTTCTTC CASSIWLAGNNEQFF
. TRBD2 TRBJ2-1 TRBV6-5 TGTGCCAGCAGACAAATGAGCGGGGTCGGGAATGAGCAGTTCTTC CASRQMSGVGNEQFF
. . TRBJ2-7 TRBV3-1/TRBV3-2 TGTGCCAGCAGCCAAGATTTCCGCCACCCTCTGACTACAGGGTATACCTACGAGCAGTACTTC CASSQDFRHPLTTGYTYEQYF
. . TRBJ1-3 TRBV6-5 TGTGCCAGCAGCCTCGGCTCTGGAAACACCATATATTTT CASSLGSGNTIYF
. . TRBJ1-5 TRBV18 TGTGCCAGCTCACCACCTGATTACCCTCAGCCCCAGCATTTT CASSPPDYPQPQHF
. . TRBJ2-7 TRBV4-3 TGCGCCAGCAGCCAAGCGGTTGCGGGGCCGTACGAGCAGTACTTC CASSQAVAGPYEQYF
. . TRBJ1-2 TRBV28 TGTGCCAGCAGTTTAATTGATATCTGGGGCAGGGCGGACTATGGCTACACCTTC CASSLIDIWGRADYGYTF
. TRBD2 TRBJ2-1 TRBV5-1 TGCGCCAGCAGCCCCCTTTCCGCTAGCGGGAGTCCCGATGAGCAGTTCTTC CASSPLSASGSPDEQFF
. . TRBJ2-5 TRBV7-2 TGTGCCAGCAGCTTAGTGGGGGGGCTCCGTGAGACCCAGTACTTC CASSLVGGLRETQYF
. . TRBJ2-1 TRBV2 TGTGCCAGCAGTTGGCAGGGAGGTAATGAGCAGTTCTTC CASSWQGGNEQFF
. TRBD1 TRBJ1-1 TRBV19 TGTGCCAGTAGCTCCAGGGGGCCGAACACTGAAGCTTTCTTT CASSSRGPNTEAFF
. TRBD1 TRBJ2-1 TRBV28 TGTGCCAGCAGTTTAGTGGGACAGGGTCGCCATGAGCAGTTCTTC CASSLVGQGRHEQFF
. . TRBJ2-7 TRBV28 TGTGCCAGCAGTGGGGGGCTCTTAAAGGGTGCCTACGAGCAGTACTTC CASSGGLLKGAYEQYF
. . TRBJ2-7 TRBV12-3/TRBV12-4 TGTGCCAGCAGTTTAATAGACAGGATGTACTTC CASSLIDRMYF
. . TRBJ2-3 TRBV10-3 TGTGCCATCAGTGAGTCTGCAGATACGCAGTATTTT CAISESADTQYF
. . TRBJ2-1 TRBV28 TGTGCCAGCGGTTTCCGACTTGTAAATGAGCAGTTCTTC CASGFRLVNEQFF
. TRBD1 TRBJ1-4 TRBV19 TGTGCCAGTAGTACCCGGGACAGGGGAAGTGGCGAAAAACTGTTTTTT CASSTRDRGSGEKLFF
. . TRBJ1-4 TRBV18 TGTGCCAGCTCTCTCGACGGGAGGGTAACTAATGAAAAACTGTTTTTT CASSLDGRVTNEKLFF
once TRBD2 TRBJ2-7 TRBV2 TGTGCCAGTTCATCCTTAGCGGGAGTAGGGTACGAGCAGTACTTC CASSSLAGVGYEQYF
. TRBD2 TRBJ2-3 TRBV4-3 TGCGCCAGCAGCCAAGAGTCGGGGAGGGCAGGCACAGATACGCAGTATTTT CASSQESGRAGTDTQYF
. . TRBJ2-3 TRBV28 TGTGCCAGCAGCCTACAGGGATATAGCACAGATACGCAGTATTTT CASSLQGYSTDTQYF